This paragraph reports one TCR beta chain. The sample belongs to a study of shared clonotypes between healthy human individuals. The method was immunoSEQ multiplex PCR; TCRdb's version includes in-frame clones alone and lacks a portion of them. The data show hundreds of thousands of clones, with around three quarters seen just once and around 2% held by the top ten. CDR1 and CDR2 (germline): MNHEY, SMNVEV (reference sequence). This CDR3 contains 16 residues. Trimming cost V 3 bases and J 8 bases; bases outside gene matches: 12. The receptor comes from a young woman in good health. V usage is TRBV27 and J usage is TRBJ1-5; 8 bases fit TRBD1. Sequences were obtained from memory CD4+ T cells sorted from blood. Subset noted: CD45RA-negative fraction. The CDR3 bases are TGTGCCAGCAGTTTCCTAAGACAGGGGCTCCGGGAGCCCCAGCATTTT. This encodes CASSFLRQGLREPQHF.